The present entry profiles one TCR beta chain with its context. No antigen is known for it. These data are taken from a study of long-term antiretroviral therapy in people with HIV. General study points: On ART adherence, viral resistance or therapy changes, no data were available. An increase in diversity followed ART, yet levels stayed below transplant donor controls.

Survey-level immunoSEQ v3.0 assays were run. Profiled with immunoSEQ multiplex PCR; TCRdb holds only in-frame clones, not every one. Among 21,000 or so clones listed, 88% were seen once. CDR1 SNHLY and CDR2 FYNNEI come from the germline V gene. Trimming removed 6 bases from V and 2 bases from J, with 1 base in between. The CDR3 extends over 10 amino acids. Each sample contained roughly 0.85-11 million cryopreserved PBMC, thawed before DNA extraction. The V and J genes are TRBV2 and TRBJ2-5; D remains ambiguous. Sequences were derived from unsorted PBMCs, sampled 2.3 years after starting antiretroviral therapy. This TCR came from a man aged 60 to 75 with HIV. CDR3 in amino acids: CASRQETQYF. In DNA, the CDR3 is TGTGCCAGCAGGCAAGAGACCCAGTACTTC.